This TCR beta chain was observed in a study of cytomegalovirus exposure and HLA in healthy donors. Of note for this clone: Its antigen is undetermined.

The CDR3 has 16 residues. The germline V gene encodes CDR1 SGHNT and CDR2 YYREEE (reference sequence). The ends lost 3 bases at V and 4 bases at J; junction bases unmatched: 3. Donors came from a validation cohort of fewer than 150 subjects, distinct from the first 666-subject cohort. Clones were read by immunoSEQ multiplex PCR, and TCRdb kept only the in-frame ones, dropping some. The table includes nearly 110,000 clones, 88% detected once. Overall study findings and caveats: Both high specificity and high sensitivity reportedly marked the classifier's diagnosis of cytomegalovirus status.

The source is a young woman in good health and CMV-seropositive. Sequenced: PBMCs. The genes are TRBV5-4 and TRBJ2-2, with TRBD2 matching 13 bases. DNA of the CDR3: TGTGCCAGCAGCTGGGGGACTAGCGGGGCCACCGGGGAGCTGTTTTTT. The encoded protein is CASSWGTSGATGELFF. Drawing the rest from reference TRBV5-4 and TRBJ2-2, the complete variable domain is ETGVTQSPTHLIKTRGQQVTLRCSSQSGHNTVSWYQQALGQGPQFIFQYYREEENGRGNFPPRFSGLQFPNYSSELNVNALELDDSALYLCASSWGTSGATGELFFGEGSRLTVL.